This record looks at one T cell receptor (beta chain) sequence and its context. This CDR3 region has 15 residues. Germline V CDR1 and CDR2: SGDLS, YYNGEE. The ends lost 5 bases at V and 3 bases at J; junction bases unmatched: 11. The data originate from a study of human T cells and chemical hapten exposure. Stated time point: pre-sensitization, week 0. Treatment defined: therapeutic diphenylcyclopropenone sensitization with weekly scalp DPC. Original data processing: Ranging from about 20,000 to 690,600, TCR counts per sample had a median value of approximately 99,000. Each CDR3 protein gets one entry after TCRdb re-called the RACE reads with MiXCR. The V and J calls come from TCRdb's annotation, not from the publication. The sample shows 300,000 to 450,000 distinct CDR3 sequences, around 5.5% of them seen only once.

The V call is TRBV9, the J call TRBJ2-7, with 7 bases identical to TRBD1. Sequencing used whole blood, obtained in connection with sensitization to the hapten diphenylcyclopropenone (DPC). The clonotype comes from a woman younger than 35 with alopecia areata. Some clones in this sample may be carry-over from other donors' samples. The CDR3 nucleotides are TGTGCCAGCAGTGAGGGGGACAGCCCCGGCTACGAGCAGTACTTC. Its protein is CASSEGDSPGYEQYF.